A selection of T cell receptor beta chains follows, all from one sample in a study of CD8 T cells in Susac syndrome. TCRdb itself ran the immunoSEQ multiplex PCR reads through MiXCR, one entry per CDR3 protein. The table records roughly 100,000 distinct CDR3 sequences, 94% of them present only once. Sequenced input: CD8+ T cells from PBMCs. The receptors come from a human donor with Susac syndrome. Both conserved end residues are part of each CDR3. D genes are given only for firm matches. Clone size, where shown, is once, few, many, or a class for clones that have expanded.

>TRBV29-1|TRBJ2-7|TRBD1|.
CSVARTGSTYEQYF
TGCAGCGTGGCCCGGACAGGGTCGACCTACGAGCAGTACTTC
>TRBV27|TRBJ2-2|.|.
CASSLTVDYGELFF
TGTGCCAGCAGTTTAACGGTGGATTACGGGGAGCTGTTTTTT
>TRBV20-1|TRBJ2-4|TRBD2|once
CSAREGGGPTWGIQYF
TGCAGTGCTAGAGAGGGCGGGGGGCCCACTTGGGGCATTCAGTACTTC
>TRBV4-1|TRBJ2-1|TRBD2|once
CASSQEGLADYNEQFF
TGCGCCAGCAGCCAAGAGGGACTAGCGGATTACAATGAGCAGTTCTTC
>TRBV11-3|TRBJ2-3|.|.
CASSLDGGHTQYF
TGTGCCAGCAGCTTAGATGGGGGACATACGCAGTATTTT
>TRBV2|TRBJ2-7|.|.
CASSEEVSYEQYF
TGTGCCAGCAGTGAGGAGGTATCCTACGAGCAGTACTTC
>TRBV27|TRBJ1-2|.|.
CASGGGQVRGYTF
TGTGCCAGCGGTGGGGGGCAGGTTAGGGGCTACACCTTC
>TRBV20-1|TRBJ1-1|.|.
CSARGGGGDTEAFF
TGCAGTGCTAGGGGCGGGGGGGGAGACACTGAAGCTTTCTTT
>TRBV20-1|TRBJ2-3|TRBD2|.
CSATSGEHSTDTQYF
TGCAGTGCCACGAGCGGGGAGCATAGCACAGATACGCAGTATTTT
>TRBV27|TRBJ1-2|.|.
CATRGAADYGYTF
TGTGCCACCCGAGGAGCGGCAGACTATGGCTACACCTTC
>TRBV29-1|TRBJ1-5|.|.
CSVGWTASYSNQPQHF
TGCAGCGTTGGCTGGACAGCCTCATATAGCAATCAGCCCCAGCATTTT
>TRBV14|TRBJ2-5|.|once
CASSRYPQETQYF
TGTGCCAGCAGCCGCTATCCCCAAGAGACCCAGTACTTC
>TRBV6-1|TRBJ1-5|.|.
CASSLERTDNQPQHF
TGTGCCAGCAGTCTCGAAAGGACTGATAATCAGCCCCAGCATTTT
>TRBV3-1|TRBJ1-2|.|.
CASSQVVEARNYGYTF
TGTGCCAGCAGCCAAGTTGTGGAGGCAAGGAACTATGGCTACACCTTC
>TRBV12-3/TRBV12-4|TRBJ2-5|.|.
CASRLGTLETQYF
TGTGCCAGCAGACTCGGGACATTAGAGACCCAGTACTTC
>TRBV9|TRBJ2-1|.|.
CASSVQLSDNEQFF
TGTGCCAGCAGCGTGCAGTTGTCGGACAATGAGCAGTTCTTC